This section outlines one TCR beta chain sequence together with its context. Its matching antigen is unknown. These data belong to a study of CD8+CD57+ T cells in acquired aplastic anemia. Study information: Sorted CD4+ plus CD8+ cells gave DNA averaging roughly 3.5 ug. Healthy donor sequencing depth: 10 million to 10.8 million CD4+, 11 million to 13 million CD8+ reads.

Whole-study results and caveats: Between patients and controls, some 31 CD8+ CDR3 sequences were found in common. Patients showed no significant difference from controls in CD8+ Simpson's diversity.

Germline V gene data show CDR1 as MNHNS and CDR2 as SASEGT. The V end lost 6 bases, the J end lost 4 bases, and 8 bases lay between the germline ends. The CDR3 is made up of 12 amino acids. Genomic DNA, serving as template, underwent TCR beta VDJ and CDR3 profiling. TCRdb called the reads again in MiXCR, with one record for every CDR3 protein. Of about 170,000 distinct CDR3 sequences detected, just under 65% appear once; the ten largest clones hold 45% to 50%. The receptor was isolated from a human donor in good health. The specimen sequenced was sorted CD4+, CD8+, or CD8+CD57+ T cells (not recorded which) from PBMCs. V gene TRBV6-1 combines with J gene TRBJ2-3; D not certain. The DNA of the CDR3 is TGTGCCAGCAGGACCCCGGCAGATACGCAGTATTTT. Protein: CASRTPADTQYF.